This TCR beta chain was captured in a study of OX40 agonist ivuxolimab in advanced cancers. Study at large: Participants averaged about 66 years of age (range 23 to 79) and were under 90% male. Findings of the study overall: Low clonal expansion, among the lowest seen, marked partial responders at 0.1-3.0 mg/kg. Among T cells, CD8+ cells averaged more expanded clones than CD4+ cells.

No patient had autoimmune disease or received systemic immunosuppression. To note about this clone: Its target is not known.

The protocol was immunoSEQ multiplex PCR, while the TCRdb copy is restricted to in-frame clones and leaves out a portion. There are fewer than 40,000 clones in the sample; roughly nine tenths occur only once, and 0.92% lies in the top ten. The V gene lost 2 bases and the J gene lost 3 bases, with 11 bases spanning the gap. CDR3 length equals 14 residues. The V gene's germline CDR1 is SGHRS and CDR2 YFSETQ. This clonotype originated in an adult with an advanced solid tumor such as melanoma, head and neck, liver or kidney cancer. V and J are TRBV5-1 and TRBJ1-1; a weak D match, TRBD1 (5 bases). This sample comprised CD4+ or CD8+ T cells sorted from blood, obtained in a trial of the OX40 agonist ivuxolimab. CDR3 in amino acids: CASSFAGPDTEAFF. CDR3 nucleotide sequence: TGCGCCAGCAGCTTTGCGGGGCCTGACACTGAAGCTTTCTTT.